This section outlines one T cell receptor beta chain sequence together with its context. The antigen it recognizes is unknown. No base quality information exists; no much larger clone differs at one position. This sample was taken from a study of OX40 agonist ivuxolimab in advanced cancers. General notes on the study: Ivuxolimab was a fully human IgG2 agonistic monoclonal antibody targeting the costimulatory receptor OX40 (CD134). Prior anti-PD-1, anti-PD-L1 or anti-CTLA-4 therapy was permitted, and approximately 41% of dose-escalation patients had received checkpoint inhibitors. The monotherapy dose-escalation portion (N of about 49 patients) of the phase I ivuxolimab trial is reported in the paper. Of the approximately 54 patients in dose escalation, some 20 had hepatocellular carcinoma, around 15 had melanoma, 9 had renal cell carcinoma and 9 had head and neck cancer. Partial responses occurred in three dose-escalation patients, of whom one had hepatocellular carcinoma and two had cutaneous melanoma. Intravenous ivuxolimab was administered to patients every 2 weeks at six dose levels: 0.01, 0.1, 0.3, 1.5, 3 and 10 mg/kg. A male proportion of roughly 85% and a mean age of 60 years, ranging from roughly 20 to 80, were recorded for the dose-escalation cohort. Peripheral TCRbeta sequencing aimed to test whether ivuxolimab altered TCR sequence diversity and caused clonal T-cell expansion. Broader findings and caveats from the paper: Low levels of normalized T-cell clonal expansion were also seen in some nonresponding patients. Clonal expansion of both CD4+ and CD8+ blood T cells was observed from baseline to week 6 at doses 0.1 to 3.0 mg/kg. After ivuxolimab, CD8+ T cells had more expanded clones than CD4+ T cells on average. In the 0.1-3.0 mg/kg groups, partial responders were among the patients with the lowest normalized peripheral clonal expansion, particularly in CD8+ T cells. Antigen specificity was not determined for the clonally expanded peripheral T cells.

For sequencing of the TCRbeta CDR3 region, genomic DNA was extracted from the sorted cells. The immunoSEQ Assay was used to sequence the TCRbeta CDR3 regions. TCRdb stores this immuneACCESS table with in-frame sequences only. Part of the clones is absent; in the studies checked, under half of the shortfall reflects unresolved V genes, and no reason is known for the rest. Within this sample are about 79,000 clones, with about 85% of them counted one time only. Over 3% of the sample is held by the ten biggest clonotypes. Patients with a history of autoimmune disease or receiving systemic immunosuppression were excluded from the trial. Peripheral blood for TCR sequencing was collected from all dose cohorts at baseline, on cycle 4 day 1, and on cycle 7 day 1. Samples came from an open-label, multicenter, first-in-human phase I dose-escalation trial of ivuxolimab. Adults with locally advanced or metastatic melanoma, renal cell, hepatocellular, or head and neck squamous cell carcinoma were enrolled in the trial. Before TCR sequencing, CD4+ T cells and CD8+ T cells were sorted from peripheral blood as separate populations.

Relative to germline, V is missing 7 bases and J is missing 4 bases, with 10 bases of the junction outside any gene match. Taken from the germline V gene, the CDR1 and CDR2 loops are MNHNS and SASEGT. The CDR3 starts with the cysteine, ends with the phenylalanine, and has 15 residues. Here the CDR3 DNA is all that survives: 45 bases in frame from base 1. Sequenced here: CD4+ or CD8+ T cells sorted from blood, sampled in a trial of the OX40 agonist ivuxolimab. Recombination linked TRBV6-1 to TRBJ1-5; TRBD1 lines up with 7 middle nucleotides. The clonotype comes from an adult with an advanced solid tumor such as melanoma, head and neck, liver or kidney cancer. The CDR3 in this case is CASISNGDSNQPQHF. Read as DNA, the sequence is TGTGCCAGCATTAGTAATGGGGACAGTAATCAGCCCCAGCATTTT.